This record looks at one T cell receptor (beta chain) sequence and its context. The antigen remains undetermined. This specimen belongs to a study of T cell repertoires in cytomegalovirus infection. Overall study context: Selected CMV epitopes included recently identified HLA-C-restricted ones as well as well-studied HLA-B-restricted ones.

Using its own MiXCR run on the reads, TCRdb lists one record per CDR3 protein. The table lists approximately 120,000 distinct CDR3 sequences, around 28% of them singletons, with about three quarters in the top ten. Trimming cost V 1 base and J 0 bases, with 4 bases left between them. Germline CDR1 and CDR2: LNHDA and SQIVND (reference sequence). CDR3 length equals 14 residues. The study's findings and limits: The study found HLA-C-restricted CMV-specific TCR beta clonotypes dominating the ex vivo response. Cumulative public TCR beta family frequency identified CMV carriers with the relevant HLA.

This chain links TRBV19 with TRBJ1-5; D gene ambiguous. Sequencing used CD8+ T cells from cultured PBMCs, obtained from culture after CMV antigen stimulation. The receptor's source is a human donor in good health (CMV status not recorded). Some clones in this sample may be carry-over from other donors' samples. The CDR3 loop is CASSIVSSNQPQHF. In nucleotides, the CDR3 is TGTGCCAGTAGTATAGTCAGTAGCAATCAGCCCCAGCATTTT.